This T cell receptor (beta chain) was observed in a study of shared clonotypes between healthy human individuals (dated by TCRdb to the early 2020s). In the study overall: A few men and a couple of women, aged 18 to 49 years, made up the cohort. Libraries were prepared and TCR repertoires were sequenced by different laboratories using diverse techniques, in order to increase sequencing depth and limit assay-specific biases. To estimate repertoire size and how much clonotype sharing occurs between individuals, the study deeply sequenced the blood TCR repertoires of five or six healthy adults. Leukapheresis yielded between about 0.8 and 8.9 billion PBMCs per donor. For each donor, CD4 naive and CD4 memory were each given three plates, CD8 naive was given two plates, and CD8 memory was given one plate. The study at large found these results: Naive subsets generally had larger estimated clonotype richness than memory subsets did. Compared with non-shared clonotypes, the clonotypes found in all four sorted-subset donors had higher generation probabilities. Sampling was restricted to blood, and TCR repertoires in tissue are likely to differ from TCR repertoires in blood. Even with the large sequencing depth, rarefaction of the sorted-subset datasets indicated that sequencing was incomplete. The small number of donors limited the genetic and exposure-history diversity represented. Based on pairwise subsampling, the degree of clonotype sharing among donors was expected to be affected by sequencing depth. About 5% of naive CD4, 3.5% of naive CD8, roughly 2.5% of memory CD4, and around 0.4% of memory CD8 clonotypes were shared across several donors.

Donors were healthy HIV-negative adults with no recently reported acute infections or vaccinations. All donors were Caucasian adults living in Nashville, Tennessee, USA. CD4+ T cells were enriched by magnetic negative selection; naive cells were then positively selected on CD45RA, and the negative fraction formed the memory subset. Blood was collected by leukapheresis, and PBMCs were isolated by Ficoll-Histopaque density gradient centrifugation and then cryopreserved in liquid nitrogen vapor phase. Analytical flow cytometry was used to check the purity and quantity of each magnetically sorted T cell population. Genomic DNA was isolated from each sorted fraction and quantified by UV absorbance on a Nanodrop 2000c. TCR CDR3 regions were amplified from genomic DNA by multiplex PCR using the deep immunoSEQ assay. Extracted genomic DNA from each cell subset was spread evenly across all wells of several immunoSEQ 96-well plates, with each plate serving as a replicate. Each replicate PCR for sorted subsets received about 200 ng genomic DNA, equal to roughly 33,000 T cell genomes. Purified libraries were quantified with a Qubit 3.0 fluorometer, sized on a Bioanalyzer 2100, and re-quantified with the KAPA Library Quantification kit. Every immunoSEQ 96-well plate was sequenced on a dedicated single-read 150-cycle Illumina NextSeq 550 flow cell. As for the original processing: Because the immunoSEQ output included only junctional sequences and no quality scores, the filtering could not be the same as the filtering used for full-length reads. To assign V/J genes and CDR3, sequences were annotated using PyIR, a Python wrapper for IgBLAST v1.9, with IMGT germline references. Reads with weak V/J assignments (E-value above 1e-6), missing CDR3, stop codons, out-of-frame junctions, or ambiguous translated residues were removed. A V3J clonotype was defined by an identical inferred V gene, J gene, and CDR3 amino acid sequence. To compute the percentage overlap between repertoires, the number of shared unique clonotypes was divided by the size of the smaller repertoire. Richness of each repertoire was evaluated using RTK rarefaction, the Chao1 estimator, and Recon v2.1 estimates of unobserved clonotypes. Generation probabilities were computed with OLGA for all TCRbeta clonotypes obtained by the gDNA method from a handful of donors. As stored in TCRdb, this immuneACCESS dataset retains in-frame rearrangements with V and J assigned. A fraction of the clones does not appear; measured against another copy, unresolved V genes explain less than half of the discrepancy, and the remainder lacks a known reason. V and J calls plus clone size are reproduced from that table; the DNA served to infer D and trimming. The sample data list some 1,400,000 clones, and 96% of these were observed just once. The ten largest clonotypes hold over 1% of the sample.

Turning to this clone: Its antigen is still unknown. Nothing much larger sits one base from this clone, and base qualities are not available.

The TCR was taken from a man aged 25-45 years in good health. Material: naive CD4+ T cells sorted from blood. In the paper's terms, the cell subset or site label means: CD45RA+ positively selected.

CDR3 reads: CASSTAMGYEQYF. The DNA is as follows: TGTGCCAGCAGTACCGCCATGGGGTACGAGCAGTACTTC. This receptor chain uses TRBV28 and TRBJ2-7; no D segment can be confidently identified. From the cysteine up to the phenylalanine, the CDR3 has a length of 13 residues. Just the 39-base CDR3 DNA is kept, in frame starting at base 1. Looking up the germline V gene yields CDR1 MDHEN and CDR2 SYDVKM. The germline ends are 12 bases apart after V is trimmed by 5 bases and J by 4 bases.